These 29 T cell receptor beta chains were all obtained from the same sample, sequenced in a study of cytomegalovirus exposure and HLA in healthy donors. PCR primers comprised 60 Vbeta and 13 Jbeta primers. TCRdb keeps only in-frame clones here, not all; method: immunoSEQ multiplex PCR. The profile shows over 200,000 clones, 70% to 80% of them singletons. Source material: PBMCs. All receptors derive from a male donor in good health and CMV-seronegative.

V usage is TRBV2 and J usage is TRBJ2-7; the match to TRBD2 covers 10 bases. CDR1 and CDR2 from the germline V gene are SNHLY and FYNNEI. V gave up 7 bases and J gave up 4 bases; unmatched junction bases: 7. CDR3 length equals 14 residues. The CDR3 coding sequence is TGTGCCAGCAACCCTCGTAGCGGGAGGTACGAGCAGTACTTC. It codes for CASNPRSGRYEQYF.

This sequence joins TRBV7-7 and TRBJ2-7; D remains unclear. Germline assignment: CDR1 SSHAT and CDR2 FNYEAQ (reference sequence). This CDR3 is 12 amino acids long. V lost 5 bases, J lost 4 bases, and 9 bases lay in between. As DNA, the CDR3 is TGTGCCAGCAGCCCCGACGGGTACGAGCAGTACTTC. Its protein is CASSPDGYEQYF. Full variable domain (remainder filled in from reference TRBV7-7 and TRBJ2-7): GAGVSQSPRYKVTKRGQDVTLRCDPISSHATLYWYQQALGQGPEFLTYFNYEAQPDKSGLPSDRFSAERPEGSISTLTIQRTEQRDSAMYRCASSPDGYEQYFGPGTRLTVT.

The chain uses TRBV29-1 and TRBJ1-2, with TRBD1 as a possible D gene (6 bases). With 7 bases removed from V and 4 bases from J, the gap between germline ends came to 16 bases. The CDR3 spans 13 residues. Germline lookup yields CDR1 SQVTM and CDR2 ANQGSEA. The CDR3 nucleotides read TGCAGCGACGCTTCGGACAGACTCTATGGCTACACCTTC. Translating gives CSDASDRLYGYTF. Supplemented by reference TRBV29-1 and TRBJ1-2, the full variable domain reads SAVISQKPSRDICQRGTSLTIQCQVDSQVTMMFWYRQQPGQSLTLIATANQGSEATYESGFVIDKFPISRPNLTFSTLTVSNMSPEDSSIYLCSDASDRLYGYTFGSGTRLTVV.

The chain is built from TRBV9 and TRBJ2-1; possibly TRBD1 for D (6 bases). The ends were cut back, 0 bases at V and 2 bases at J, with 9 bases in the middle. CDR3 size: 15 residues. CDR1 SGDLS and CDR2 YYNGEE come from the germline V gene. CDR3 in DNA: TGTGCCAGCAGCGTAGGAGGGGGAGCCTACAATGAGCAGTTCTTC. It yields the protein CASSVGGGAYNEQFF.

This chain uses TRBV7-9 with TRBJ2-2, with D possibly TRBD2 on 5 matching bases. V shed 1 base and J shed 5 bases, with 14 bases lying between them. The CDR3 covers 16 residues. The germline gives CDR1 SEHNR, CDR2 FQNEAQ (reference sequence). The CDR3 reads CASSLGREGPTGELFF. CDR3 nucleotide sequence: TGTGCCAGCAGCTTAGGCAGAGAGGGTCCAACCGGGGAGCTGTTTTTT.

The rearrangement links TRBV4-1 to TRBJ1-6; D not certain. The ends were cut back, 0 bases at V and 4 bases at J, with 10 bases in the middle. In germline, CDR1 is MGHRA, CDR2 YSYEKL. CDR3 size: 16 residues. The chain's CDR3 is CASSQESWQYNSPLHF. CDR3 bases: TGCGCCAGCAGCCAAGAATCTTGGCAGTATAATTCACCCCTCCACTTT.

DNA of the CDR3: TGCGCCAAGGGGGTTAACCTTAACTATGGCTACACCTTC. Amino acids: CAKGVNLNYGYTF. The V call is TRBV23-1, the J call TRBJ1-2, with D maybe TRBD1 (6 bases). TRBV23-1 is marked as an open reading frame, function uncertain. Trimming left V 10 bases short and J 1 base short, with 13 bases between. The CDR3 extends over 13 amino acids.

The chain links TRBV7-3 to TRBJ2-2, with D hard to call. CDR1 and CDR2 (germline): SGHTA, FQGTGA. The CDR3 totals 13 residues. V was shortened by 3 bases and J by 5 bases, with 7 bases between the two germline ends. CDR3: CASSLTGTGELFF. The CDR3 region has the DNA TGTGCCAGCAGCTTGACTGGAACCGGGGAGCTGTTTTTT.

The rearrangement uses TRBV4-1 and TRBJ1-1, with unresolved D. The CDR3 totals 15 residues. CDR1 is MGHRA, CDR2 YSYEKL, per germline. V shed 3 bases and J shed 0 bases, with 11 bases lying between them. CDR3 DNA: TGCGCCAGCAGCCAGCTACGGGGAATGAACACTGAAGCTTTCTTT. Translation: CASSQLRGMNTEAFF.

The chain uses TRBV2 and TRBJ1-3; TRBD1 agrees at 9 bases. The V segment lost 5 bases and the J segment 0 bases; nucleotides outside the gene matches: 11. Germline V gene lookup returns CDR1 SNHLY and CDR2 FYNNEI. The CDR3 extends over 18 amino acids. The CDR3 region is CASSHEGQGWHSGNTIYF. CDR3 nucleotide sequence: TGTGCCAGCAGTCATGAGGGACAGGGATGGCACTCTGGAAACACCATATATTTT. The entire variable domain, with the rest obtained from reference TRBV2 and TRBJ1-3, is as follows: EPEVTQTPSHQVTQMGQEVILRCVPISNHLYFYWYRQILGQKVEFLVSFYNNEISEKSEIFDDQFSVERPDGSNFTLKIRSTKLEDSAMYFCASSHEGQGWHSGNTIYFGEGSWLTVV.

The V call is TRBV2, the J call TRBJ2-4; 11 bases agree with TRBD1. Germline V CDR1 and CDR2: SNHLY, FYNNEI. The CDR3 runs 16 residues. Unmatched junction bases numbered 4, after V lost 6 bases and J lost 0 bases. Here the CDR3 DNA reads TGTGCCAGCAGCCCGGACAGGGGGCTAGCCAAAAACATTCAGTACTTC. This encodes CASSPDRGLAKNIQYF.

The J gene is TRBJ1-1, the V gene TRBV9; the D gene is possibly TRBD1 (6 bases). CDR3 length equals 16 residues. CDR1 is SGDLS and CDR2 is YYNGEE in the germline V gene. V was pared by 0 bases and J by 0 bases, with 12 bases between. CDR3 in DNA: TGTGCCAGCAGCGTAGACCCGGACAGCATGAACACTGAAGCTTTCTTT. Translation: CASSVDPDSMNTEAFF.

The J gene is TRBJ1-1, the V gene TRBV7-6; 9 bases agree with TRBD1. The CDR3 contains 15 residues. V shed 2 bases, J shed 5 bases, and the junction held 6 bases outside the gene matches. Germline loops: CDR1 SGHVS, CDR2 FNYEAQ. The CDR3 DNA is TGTGCCAGCAGCTTAAACAGGGGGCGGGGTACTGAAGCTTTCTTT. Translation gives CASSLNRGRGTEAFF.

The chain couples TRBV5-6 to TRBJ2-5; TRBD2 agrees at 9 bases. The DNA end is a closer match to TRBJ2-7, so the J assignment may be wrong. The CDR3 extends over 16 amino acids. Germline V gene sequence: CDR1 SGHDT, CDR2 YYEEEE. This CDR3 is CASSDVRTSAGYEQYF. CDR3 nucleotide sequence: TGTGCCAGCAGCGATGTTCGGACTAGCGCTGGCTACGAGCAGTACTTC.

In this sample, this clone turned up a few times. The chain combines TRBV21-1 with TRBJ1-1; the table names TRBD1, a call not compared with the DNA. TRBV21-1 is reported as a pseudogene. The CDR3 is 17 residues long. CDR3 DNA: TGTGCCAGCAGCGCACGTTGGACAGGGGCCAGGAACACTGAAGCTTTCTTT. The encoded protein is CASSARWTGARNTEAFF.

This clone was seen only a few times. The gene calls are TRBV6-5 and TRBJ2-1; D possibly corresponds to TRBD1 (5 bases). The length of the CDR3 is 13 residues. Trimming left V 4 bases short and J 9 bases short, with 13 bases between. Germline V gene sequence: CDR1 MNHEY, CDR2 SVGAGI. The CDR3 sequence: CASSFLQRGEQFF. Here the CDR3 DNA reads TGTGCCAGCAGTTTTCTCCAAAGGGGTGAGCAGTTCTTC.

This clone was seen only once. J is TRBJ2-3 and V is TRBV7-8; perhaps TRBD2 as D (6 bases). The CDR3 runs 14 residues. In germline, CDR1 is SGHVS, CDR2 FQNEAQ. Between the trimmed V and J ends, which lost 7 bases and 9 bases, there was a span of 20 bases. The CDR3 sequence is CASIKGGEGKTQYF. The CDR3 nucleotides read TGTGCCAGCATAAAAGGAGGGGAAGGGAAAACGCAGTATTTT.

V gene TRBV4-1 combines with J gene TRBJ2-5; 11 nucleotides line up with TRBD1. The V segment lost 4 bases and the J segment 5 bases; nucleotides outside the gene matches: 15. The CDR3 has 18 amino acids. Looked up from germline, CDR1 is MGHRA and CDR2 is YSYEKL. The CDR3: CASSRQEVGQGAQETQYF. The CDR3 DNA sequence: TGCGCCAGCAGCCGGCAAGAGGTAGGACAGGGGGCGCAGGAGACCCAGTACTTC.

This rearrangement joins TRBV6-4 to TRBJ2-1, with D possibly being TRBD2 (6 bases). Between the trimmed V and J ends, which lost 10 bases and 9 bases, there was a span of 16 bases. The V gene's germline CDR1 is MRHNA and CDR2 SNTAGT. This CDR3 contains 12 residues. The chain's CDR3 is CATGTQKGEQFF. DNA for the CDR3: TGTGCCACCGGGACTCAGAAGGGTGAGCAGTTCTTC.

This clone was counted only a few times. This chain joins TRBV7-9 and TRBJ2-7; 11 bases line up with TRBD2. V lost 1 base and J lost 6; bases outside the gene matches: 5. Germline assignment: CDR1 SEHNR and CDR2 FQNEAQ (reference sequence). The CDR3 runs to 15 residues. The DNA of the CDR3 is TGTGCCAGCAGCTTAGGGGCTAGCGGGAGGAGCGAGCAGTACTTC. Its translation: CASSLGASGRSEQYF.

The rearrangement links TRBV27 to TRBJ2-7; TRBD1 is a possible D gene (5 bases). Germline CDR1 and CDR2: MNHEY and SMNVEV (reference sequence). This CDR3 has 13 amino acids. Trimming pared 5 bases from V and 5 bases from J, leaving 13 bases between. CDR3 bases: TGTGCCAGCAGTCAGACGTGGGGCCACGAGCAGTACTTC. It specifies CASSQTWGHEQYF.

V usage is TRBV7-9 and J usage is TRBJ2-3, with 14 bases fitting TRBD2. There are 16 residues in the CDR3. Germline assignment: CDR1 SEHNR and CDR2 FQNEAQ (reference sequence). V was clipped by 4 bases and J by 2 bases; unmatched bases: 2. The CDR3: CASSSGLAGATDTQYF. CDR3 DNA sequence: TGTGCCAGCAGCTCGGGACTAGCGGGAGCCACAGATACGCAGTATTTT.

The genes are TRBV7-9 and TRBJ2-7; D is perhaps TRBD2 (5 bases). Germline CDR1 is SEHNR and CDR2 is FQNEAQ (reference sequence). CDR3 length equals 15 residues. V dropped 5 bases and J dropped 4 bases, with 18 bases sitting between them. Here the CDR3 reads CASSRPGSVTYEQYF. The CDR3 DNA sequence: TGTGCCAGCAGCCGGCCGGGTAGCGTGACGTACGAGCAGTACTTC.

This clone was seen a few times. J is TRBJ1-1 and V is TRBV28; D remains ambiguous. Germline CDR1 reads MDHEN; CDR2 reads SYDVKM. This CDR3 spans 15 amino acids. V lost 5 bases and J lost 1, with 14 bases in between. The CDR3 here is CASSLQQVRNTEAFF. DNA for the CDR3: TGTGCCAGCAGTCTGCAACAAGTAAGGAACACTGAAGCTTTCTTT.

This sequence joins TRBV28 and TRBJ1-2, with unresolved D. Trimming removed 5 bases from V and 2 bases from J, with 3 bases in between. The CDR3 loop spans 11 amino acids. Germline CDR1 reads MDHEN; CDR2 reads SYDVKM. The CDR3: CASSTNYGYTF. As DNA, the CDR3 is TGTGCCAGCAGTACAAACTATGGCTACACCTTC.

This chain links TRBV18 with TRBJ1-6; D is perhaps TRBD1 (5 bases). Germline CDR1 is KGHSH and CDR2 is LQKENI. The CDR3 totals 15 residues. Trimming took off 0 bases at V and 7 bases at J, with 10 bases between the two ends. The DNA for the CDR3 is TGTGCCAGCTCACCACCGCGGGGGTCGAATTCACCCCTCCACTTT. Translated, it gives CASSPPRGSNSPLHF. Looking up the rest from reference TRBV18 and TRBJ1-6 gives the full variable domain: NAGVMQNPRHLVRRRGQEARLRCSPMKGHSHVYWYRQLPEEGLKFMVYLQKENIIDESGMPKERFSAEFPKEGPSILRIQQVVRGDSAAYFCASSPPRGSNSPLHFGNGTRLTVT.

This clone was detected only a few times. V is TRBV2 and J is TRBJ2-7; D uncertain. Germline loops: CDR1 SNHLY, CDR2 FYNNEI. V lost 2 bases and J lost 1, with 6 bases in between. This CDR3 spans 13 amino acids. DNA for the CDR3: TGTGCCAGCAGTGAAATCACTTCCTACGAGCAGTACTTC. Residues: CASSEITSYEQYF.

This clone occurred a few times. CDR3 protein: CASSDSPGAGENIQYF. For the CDR3, the DNA is TGTGCCAGCAGTGACTCTCCAGGTGCGGGAGAGAACATTCAGTACTTC. The genes are TRBV6-4 and TRBJ2-4; 7 positions match TRBD2. This CDR3 region has 16 residues. After removal of 0 bases from V and 7 bases from J, the junction contained 9 bases not matched to a gene. Germline V gene data show CDR1 as MRHNA and CDR2 as SNTAGT.

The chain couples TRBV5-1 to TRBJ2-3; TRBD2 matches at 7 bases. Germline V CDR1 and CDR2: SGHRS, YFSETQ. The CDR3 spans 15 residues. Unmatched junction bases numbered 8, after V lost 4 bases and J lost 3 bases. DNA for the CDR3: TGCGCCAGCAGCCCCGGACTAGAAAGAACAGATACGCAGTATTTT. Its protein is CASSPGLERTDTQYF.